This T cell receptor (beta chain) was profiled in a study of blood T cell repertoires in COVID-19. Study summary: The United States, Italy and Spain supplied acute and convalescent COVID-19 samples.

The ends were cut back, 0 bases at V and 2 bases at J, with 8 bases in the middle. Germline V gives CDR1 SGHNT, CDR2 YYREEE (reference sequence). CDR3 length: 14 amino acids. Methods used by the authors: By means of reference gene primer amplification, nucleated cell counts were estimated. Assay: immunoSEQ multiplex PCR; the TCRdb copy retains only in-frame clones and omits some. D and trimming come from the DNA, and the V and J calls and clone size come from that table. The sample lists 200,000 to 250,000 clones, 80% to 90% occurring once. The V and J genes are TRBV5-4 and TRBJ1-1; no clear D. The receptor was derived from a woman older than 75 with COVID-19, enrolled during active disease. The sample comprised peripheral blood. The CDR3 spells CASSLALSNTEAFF. CDR3 coding DNA: TGTGCCAGCAGCTTGGCACTGAGTAACACTGAAGCTTTCTTT.